A single sample is the source of the 21 T cell receptor beta chains below, sequenced in a study of T cell responses to AZD1222 COVID-19 vaccine. The method was immunoSEQ multiplex PCR; TCRdb's version includes in-frame clones alone and lacks a portion of them. In the table there are 250,000 to 300,000 clones, roughly 93% of which are singletons. Material: peripheral blood, obtained 28 days after the second AZD1222 dose. These receptors were collected from an adult who received the AZD1222 COVID-19 vaccine.

The chain's CDR3 is CASSDEGEDTEAFF. The CDR3 bases are TGTGCCAGCAGTGATGAGGGAGAGGACACTGAAGCTTTCTTT. This chain uses TRBV2 with TRBJ1-1; the D is unclear. V shed 3 bases and J shed 3 bases, with 11 bases lying between them. Germline-derived CDR1 and CDR2 are SNHLY and FYNNEI. The CDR3 totals 14 residues. Complete variable domain (other parts from reference TRBV2 and TRBJ1-1): EPEVTQTPSHQVTQMGQEVILRCVPISNHLYFYWYRQILGQKVEFLVSFYNNEISEKSEIFDDQFSVERPDGSNFTLKIRSTKLEDSAMYFCASSDEGEDTEAFFGQGTRLTVV.

The chain combines TRBV7-9 with TRBJ1-1; 7 bases match TRBD1. The CDR3 is 15 residues long. Germline CDR1 is SEHNR and CDR2 is FQNEAQ (reference sequence). V dropped 3 bases and J dropped 2; count of bases not matched to a gene: 6. The CDR3 nucleotides read TGTGCCAGCAGCTTCCGGGACAGACAAAACACTGAAGCTTTCTTT. It is translated as CASSFRDRQNTEAFF.

V usage is TRBV2 and J usage is TRBJ1-5, with D unresolved. The V and J ends lost 2 bases and 3 bases respectively, with 8 bases between them. Germline assignment: CDR1 SNHLY and CDR2 FYNNEI. The CDR3 is 14 residues long. CDR3: CASSERQINQPQHF. The DNA for the CDR3 is TGTGCCAGCAGTGAACGTCAGATCAATCAGCCCCAGCATTTT.

V usage is TRBV6-1 and J usage is TRBJ1-3; TRBD1 might be the D (5 bases). The V gene's germline CDR1 is MNHNS and CDR2 SASEGT. The CDR3 length is 16 residues. Trimming took 2 bases from V and 0 from J, leaving 11 bases between them. In DNA, the CDR3 is TGTGCCAGCAGTGAATCGGGGGGGATCTCTGGAAACACCATATATTTT. Translating gives CASSESGGISGNTIYF.

This chain connects TRBV10-3 to TRBJ2-7; 12 bases agree with TRBD2. Germline loops: CDR1 ENHRY, CDR2 SYGVKD. V lost 3 bases to trimming and J lost 7 bases; unmatched junction nucleotides: 10. The CDR3 has 16 amino acids. CDR3: CAISDNRLAGVGEQYF. The DNA of the CDR3 is TGTGCCATCAGTGACAACCGACTAGCGGGAGTAGGTGAGCAGTACTTC.

The chain employs TRBV6-1 and TRBJ1-2; D perhaps matches TRBD1 (5 bases). Germline V gene lookup returns CDR1 MNHNS and CDR2 SASEGT. Trimming shortened V by 3 bases and J by 6 bases, and 11 bases separated the two germline ends. This CDR3 has 13 amino acids. Here the CDR3 reads CASSEGQGDGYTF. DNA for the CDR3: TGTGCCAGCAGTGAGGGTCAGGGAGATGGCTACACCTTC.

CDR3 residues: CASSQDLGGGEGEKLFF. For the CDR3, the DNA is TGTGCCAGCAGCCAAGATTTGGGAGGGGGCGAAGGTGAAAAACTGTTTTTT. The V call is TRBV3-1 (or the pseudogene TRBV3-2), the J call TRBJ1-4; the match to TRBD1 covers 7 bases. V shed 0 bases, J shed 7 bases, and the junction held 11 bases outside the gene matches. Germline V gene sequence: CDR1 LGHDT, CDR2 YNNKEL (reference sequence). This CDR3 contains 17 residues.

The chain uses TRBV7-3 and TRBJ2-3; 9 bases line up with TRBD2. V lost 5 bases and J lost 6; bases outside the gene matches: 12. The CDR3 loop spans 16 amino acids. The germline V gene encodes CDR1 SGHTA and CDR2 FQGTGA. The CDR3 spells CASSPRGSGGRDTQYF. CDR3 sequence (DNA): TGTGCCAGCAGCCCCCGGGGGAGCGGGGGGAGGGATACGCAGTATTTT.

The V call is TRBV4-1, the J call TRBJ2-7; D remains unclear. In germline, CDR1 is MGHRA, CDR2 YSYEKL. The CDR3 covers 11 residues. V was clipped by 5 bases and J by 3 bases, with 5 bases between them. CDR3 in amino acids: CASSKRYEQYF. CDR3 bases: TGCGCCAGCAGCAAGCGCTACGAGCAGTACTTC.

The chain has TRBV7-9 and TRBJ2-7, with 10 bases lining up with TRBD2. Germline assignment: CDR1 SEHNR and CDR2 FQNEAQ (reference sequence). After removal of 5 bases from V and 4 bases from J, the junction contained 8 bases not matched to a gene. The CDR3 loop spans 15 amino acids. The CDR3 DNA follows: TGTGCCAGCAGCCCAGAGCTAGCGGGAGCTTACGAGCAGTACTTC. Encoded protein: CASSPELAGAYEQYF. Full variable domain (rest looked up from reference TRBV7-9 and TRBJ2-7): DTGVSQNPRHKITKRGQNVTFRCDPISEHNRLYWYRQTLGQGPEFLTYFQNEAQLEKSRLLSDRFSAERPKGSFSTLEIQRTEQGDSAMYLCASSPELAGAYEQYFGPGTRLTVT.

The chain has TRBV12-3 or TRBV12-4 and TRBJ2-2; no firm D call. The CDR3 is 13 residues long. V was trimmed by 6 bases and J by 6 bases, leaving 11 bases between them. In nucleotides, the CDR3 is TGTGCCAGCAGCCCCGTTGTCCCCGGGGAGCTGTTTTTT. Its translation is CASSPVVPGELFF.

This sequence joins TRBV14 and TRBJ2-3; D is uncertain. This CDR3 spans 12 amino acids. Looked up from germline, CDR1 is SGHDN and CDR2 is FVKESK. V was shortened by 2 bases and J by 4 bases, with 4 bases between the two germline ends. CDR3 sequence (DNA): TGTGCCAGCAGCCAAACCCCAGATACGCAGTATTTT. As protein: CASSQTPDTQYF.

CDR3 residues: CASSKAGKKRRPYEQYF. The CDR3 coding sequence is TGTGCCAGTAGTAAGGCAGGGAAGAAACGTCGACCGTACGAGCAGTACTTC. The V and J genes are TRBV19 and TRBJ2-7, with a possible D match to TRBD1 (5 bases). Germline-derived CDR1 and CDR2 are LNHDA and SQIVND (reference sequence). With 4 bases removed from V and 4 bases from J, the gap between germline ends came to 23 bases. The CDR3 has 17 residues.

This chain joins TRBV7-2 and TRBJ1-5; TRBD1 is a possible D gene (5 bases). There are 15 residues in the CDR3. V was pared by 5 bases and J by 7 bases, with 18 bases between. CDR1 SGHTA and CDR2 FQGNSA come from the germline V gene. This CDR3 reads CASSPRGGVEQPQHF. As DNA, the CDR3 is TGTGCCAGCAGCCCCCGGGGAGGGGTTGAACAGCCCCAGCATTTT. The variable domain in full, completed from reference TRBV7-2 and TRBJ1-5, reads GAGVSQSPSNKVTEKGKDVELRCDPISGHTALYWYRQSLGQGLEFLIYFQGNSAPDKSGLPSDRFSAERTGGSVSTLTIQRTQQEDSAVYLCASSPRGGVEQPQHFGDGTRLSIL.

The chain joins TRBV5-6 to TRBJ2-5; TRBD2 agrees at 10 bases. The CDR3 has 16 residues. With 1 base clipped from V and 2 bases from J, the junction kept 5 bases outside the gene matches. CDR1 and CDR2 from the germline V gene are SGHDT and YYEEEE. CDR3 protein: CASSLRPSGGQETQYF. In DNA form, the CDR3 reads TGTGCCAGCAGCTTGCGACCTAGCGGGGGTCAAGAGACCCAGTACTTC.

This sequence joins TRBV10-3 and TRBJ1-3; TRBD1 matches 10 bases. The CDR3 has 17 residues. V trimming: 4 bases; J trimming: 4 bases; junction bases outside the gene matches: 10. Germline V gives CDR1 ENHRY, CDR2 SYGVKD. CDR3 DNA sequence: TGTGCCATCAGTGTCGTTCCGGGACAGGGGCCAGGAAACACCATATATTTT. Translation gives CAISVVPGQGPGNTIYF.

This sequence joins TRBV18 and TRBJ1-4; D unresolved. CDR1 and CDR2 from the germline V gene are KGHSH and LQKENI. The CDR3 consists of 15 residues. V was trimmed by 1 base and J by 0 bases, leaving 6 bases between them. The CDR3 spells CASSPQGATNEKLFF. The CDR3 DNA reads as TGTGCCAGCTCACCACAGGGCGCAACTAATGAAAAACTGTTTTTT.

The chain carries TRBV5-5 and TRBJ2-7, with unresolved D. The CDR3 is 14 amino acids. Trimming stripped 3 bases from V and 2 bases from J, with 12 bases between. Germline V CDR1 and CDR2: SGHKS, YYEKEE (reference sequence). The CDR3 is CASSSGRPTYEQYF. The DNA for the CDR3 is TGTGCCAGCAGCTCGGGCCGGCCGACCTACGAGCAGTACTTC.

V is TRBV29-1 and J is TRBJ2-7, with TRBD2 identical over 7 bases. Trimming cost V 3 bases and J 4 bases; bases outside gene matches: 0. The germline V gene encodes CDR1 SQVTM and CDR2 ANQGSEA. This CDR3 spans 11 amino acids. CDR3 sequence: CSVDGGYEQYF. In DNA form, the CDR3 reads TGCAGCGTTGACGGGGGGTACGAGCAGTACTTC.

The V and J genes are TRBV5-1 and TRBJ1-1; 7 bases map to TRBD1. CDR3 length: 15 amino acids. With V trimmed by 1 base and J by 5 bases, 8 bases remained unmatched. Germline CDR1 reads SGHRS; CDR2 reads YFSETQ. This CDR3 is CASSLFGQDPTEAFF. The CDR3, as DNA: TGCGCCAGCAGCTTGTTTGGACAGGATCCTACTGAAGCTTTCTTT.

The chain uses TRBV3-1 (or the pseudogene TRBV3-2) and TRBJ1-6, with D possibly TRBD1 on 6 matching bases. The ends were cut back, 4 bases at V and 7 bases at J, with 14 bases in the middle. Germline CDR1 LGHDT, CDR2 YNNKEL (reference sequence). There are 15 residues in the CDR3. The CDR3 DNA is TGTGCCAGCAGCCCCGGACAGCCGGGGAATTCACCCCTCCACTTT. Protein: CASSPGQPGNSPLHF.